Given below is one T cell receptor beta chain in context. In TCRdb, the RT-PCR reads were re-called with MiXCR into one record per CDR3 protein. Altogether more than 550,000 distinct CDR3 sequences are present, around 14% being singletons, with the ten largest covering 3% to 4.5%. The V gene's germline CDR1 is LGHNT and CDR2 FRNRAP. V shed 6 bases, J shed 5 bases, and the junction held 13 bases outside the gene matches. This CDR3 region has 17 residues. The V gene is TRBV12-5, the J gene TRBJ2-1; TRBD1 aligns across 10 bases. The source is a female donor in good health, serving as a healthy control. The sequenced material came from memory CD4+ T cells from blood. CDR3 coding DNA: TGTGCTAGTGGCCTGGGACAGGGGCTGGTGGGCAACAATGAGCAGTTCTTC. Translating gives CASGLGQGLVGNNEQFF.